This entry lists 10 T cell receptor beta chains sequenced from one sample in a study of TET2 disruption in CD19-targeted CAR T cells. Profiled with immunoSEQ multiplex PCR; TCRdb holds only in-frame clones, not every one. The sample table sets out several hundred clones. Treatment: autologous CTL019 cells: CD19 CAR with 4-1BB and CD3 zeta domains. Sequencing was performed on peripheral blood, taken from a patient treated with CD19 CAR T cells. Receptors were obtained from a man between 65 and 80 years old with chronic lymphocytic leukemia.

In terms of frequency, this clone is large. The read ends 3 residues before the CDR3 terminus; that terminus is restored from the germline J gene. This chain joins TRBV15 and TRBJ2-6; 9 positions agree with TRBD2. Per germline, CDR1 LNHNV and CDR2 YYDKDF (reference sequence). The CDR3 sequence is 14 residues long. CDR3 DNA, as far as it was read: TGTGCCACCAGCAGAGATAAGCTAGCGGGGGTC. This codes for CATSRDKLAGV. The whole CDR3 protein is CATSRDKLAGVLTF.

By frequency, this clone registers large (0.1 to 1%). The DNA ends 3 residues before the CDR3 does, and the rest of the CDR3 is filled in from the germline J gene. The chain links TRBV7-9 to TRBJ2-3; D is ambiguous. Germline lookup yields CDR1 SEHNR and CDR2 FQNEAQ (reference sequence). V gave up 3 bases and J gave up 3 bases, with 4 bases separating them. The length of the CDR3 is 12 residues. The DNA read from the CDR3 is TGTGCCAGCAGCTTGGCAACAGATACG. It is translated as CASSLATDT. The CDR3 reads in full as CASSLATDTQYF.

Note on this clone: The read ends 3 residues early relative to the CDR3; the germline J gene fills the gap. The genes are TRBV5-4 and TRBJ2-2; 7 bases are shared with TRBD2. V lost 5 bases, J lost 0 bases, and 4 bases stayed unmatched. The CDR3 covers 15 residues. Per germline, CDR1 SGHNT and CDR2 YYREEE (reference sequence). CDR3 region: CASRGGGTNTGELFF. The sequenced CDR3 bases are TGTGCCAGCAGGGGCGGGGGAACGAACACCGGGGAG.

This clone is identified as medium-sized from frequency. The read terminates 3 residues before the CDR3 end, so the remaining end is supplied by the germline J gene. The rearrangement links TRBV2 to TRBJ1-6; D might be TRBD1 (5 bases). The CDR3 is made up of 15 amino acids. V was trimmed by 6 bases and J by 4 bases, leaving 13 bases between them. Germline V CDR1 and CDR2: SNHLY, FYNNEI. CDR3 protein: CASRGQASYNSPLHF. The sequenced part of the CDR3 DNA is TGTGCCAGCAGGGGGCAGGCTTCTTATAATTCACCC.

This clone is identified as medium-sized from frequency. The read stops 3 residues short of the end of the CDR3; the missing end is completed from the germline J gene. The rearrangement links TRBV19 to TRBJ2-1; D is possibly TRBD2 (6 bases). The germline V gene encodes CDR1 LNHDA and CDR2 SQIVND (reference sequence). V shed 10 bases and J shed 0 bases, with 10 bases lying between them. This CDR3 has 13 residues. The CDR3 is CATVGGSYNEQFF. The sequenced CDR3 bases are TGTGCCACCGTGGGGGGCTCCTACAATGAG.

Measured by frequency, this clone is medium-sized. The read halts 3 residues ahead of the CDR3 end, with the missing end drawn from the germline J gene. The V and J genes are TRBV29-1 and TRBJ2-3; D not certain. The V gene's germline CDR1 is SQVTM and CDR2 ANQGSEA. V was clipped by 4 bases and J by 6 bases, with 11 bases between them. CDR3 length: 12 residues. The CDR3 sequence: CSVVDFRDTQYF. The covered CDR3 bases are TGCAGCGTTGTTGACTTTCGTGATACG.

According to its frequency, this clone is medium-sized. The read stops 3 residues short of the end of the CDR3; the missing end is completed from the germline J gene. The chain combines TRBV5-6 with TRBJ2-7; D gene ambiguous. Germline CDR1 is SGHDT and CDR2 is YYEEEE. The CDR3 has 11 amino acids. V was clipped by 4 bases and J by 3 bases, with 5 bases between them. Here the CDR3 reads CASSLGYEQYF. CDR3 DNA (partial): TGTGCCAGCAGCCTCGGCTACGAG.

By frequency, this clone is medium-sized. CDR3 DNA (partial): TGCGCCAGCAGCCCCGACAGAACTTACTACGAG. Translated: CASSPDRTYYE. The whole CDR3 sequence reads CASSPDRTYYEQYF. V and J are TRBV5-1 and TRBJ2-7; tentative D call: TRBD1 (5 bases). The read is 3 residues too short to cover the CDR3 end, so that end is filled in from the germline J gene. Trimming pared 4 bases from V and 3 bases from J, leaving 14 bases between. The CDR3 totals 14 residues. Germline V gene sequence: CDR1 SGHRS, CDR2 YFSETQ.

This clone is called medium-sized based on its frequency. CDR3 bases read: TGCGCCAGCAGCTCGGCCCCTAGCGGGGGAAGCACAGATACG. As protein: CASSSAPSGGSTDT. The entire CDR3 protein reads CASSSAPSGGSTDTQYF. The rearrangement uses TRBV5-1 and TRBJ2-3; 10 positions match TRBD2. The read falls 3 residues short of the CDR3 end, and the missing part is taken from the germline J gene. Germline CDR1 and CDR2: SGHRS and YFSETQ. This CDR3 has 17 amino acids. J gave up 0 bases and V 3 bases, and 7 bases lay outside the gene matches.

By frequency, this clone is medium-sized. The read terminates 3 residues before the CDR3 end, so the remaining end is supplied by the germline J gene. This chain joins TRBV20-1 and TRBJ2-7; D might be TRBD1 (7 bases). The CDR3 consists of 14 residues. Trimming removed 1 base from V and 5 bases from J, with 15 bases in between. Per germline, CDR1 DFQATT and CDR2 SNEGSKA (reference sequence). The CDR3: CSARGGRGDNEQYF. The CDR3 DNA, read in part, is TGCAGTGCTAGAGGGGGCAGGGGGGACAACGAG.